What follows describes a single T cell receptor beta chain. The data are from a study of blood T cell repertoires in COVID-19. How the authors handled the data: Nucleated cell counts were estimated from reference gene primer amplification. TCRdb's copy holds only in-frame clones and misses some; the assay was immunoSEQ multiplex PCR. D and trimming come from the DNA, and the V and J calls and clone size come from that table. Found here are 120,000 to 150,000 clones, 80% to 85% of them singletons; the top ten hold 4.5% to 6%. Up to 2 weeks before entering the study, exposed participants had met a COVID-19 case. What was sequenced was PBMCs or T cells enriched from blood (not recorded which). The clonotype originates from a woman aged 50 to 60 who had been exposed to COVID-19.

CDR3 residues: CASSYSQGIVSPLHF. The DNA of the CDR3 is TGTGCCAGCAGTTACAGTCAGGGGATAGTTTCACCCCTCCACTTT. The gene calls are TRBV6-5 and TRBJ1-6; tentatively, D is TRBD1 (6 bases). V lost 2 bases and J 9 bases, leaving 14 bases between the germline ends. This CDR3 is built from 15 residues. The germline V gene has CDR1 MNHEY and CDR2 SVGAGI.